A selection of T cell receptor beta chains follows, all from one sample in a study of T cell repertoires in cytomegalovirus infection. Each CDR3 protein gets one entry after TCRdb re-called the reads with MiXCR. The top ten hold 1.6% of the sample, which has roughly 250,000 distinct CDR3 sequences, around an eighth seen once. The material sequenced was PBMCs. The receptors shown here come from a human donor in good health (CMV status not recorded). Some clones in this sample may be carry-over from other donors' samples. Each CDR3 is given with its conserved first and last residue. The order of the fields is clone size, V gene, D gene, J gene, CDR3 protein, CDR3 DNA. The D gene is left open where the match is weak. Clone size is stated in some rows and not others, as once, few, many or a class when expanded.

>NA|TRBV5-5|TRBD1|TRBJ2-4
CASSPGTGGWMDIQYF
TGTGCCAGCAGCCCCGGGACAGGGGGCTGGATGGACATTCAGTACTTC
>many|TRBV5-1|NA|TRBJ2-7
CASSLKGEHEQYF
TGCGCCAGCAGCTTGAAAGGGGAACACGAGCAGTACTTC
>many|TRBV7-6|NA|TRBJ2-2
CASSTTTGAPGELFF
TGTGCCAGCAGCACCACTACCGGGGCGCCCGGGGAGCTGTTTTTT
>many|TRBV7-2|TRBD1|TRBJ1-1
CASSSRTGGDRNEAFF
TGTGCCAGCAGCTCACGGACAGGGGGCGATAGGAATGAAGCTTTCTTT
>many|TRBV7-2|NA|TRBJ2-3
CASSFSEVRTDTQYF
TGTGCCAGCAGCTTCTCGGAGGTCCGCACAGATACGCAGTATTTT
>NA|TRBV11-2|NA|TRBJ2-2
CASSLDPRSTGELFF
TGTGCCAGCAGCTTAGATCCTCGGTCCACCGGGGAGCTGTTTTTT
>many|TRBV20-1|TRBD2|TRBJ2-3
CSASGTSGRPDTQYF
TGCAGTGCTAGCGGGACTAGCGGGAGGCCAGATACGCAGTATTTT
>many|TRBV7-2|TRBD2|TRBJ2-5
CASRPGLGLQETQYF
TGTGCCAGCCGGCCGGGACTAGGCCTCCAAGAGACCCAGTACTTC
>many|TRBV7-2|TRBD1|TRBJ1-1
CASSTDRGSEAFF
TGTGCCAGCAGCACAGACAGGGGAAGTGAAGCTTTCTTT
>NA|TRBV3-1|NA|TRBJ2-7
CASSLAGQVSYEQYF
TGTGCCAGCAGCTTAGCGGGACAGGTCTCCTACGAGCAGTACTTC
>many|TRBV4-3|TRBD1|TRBJ2-4
CASSPGTGSNIQYF
TGCGCCAGCAGCCCCGGGACAGGCTCAAACATTCAGTACTTC